A single sample is the source of the 24 T cell receptor beta chains below, sequenced in a study of T cells in Graves' hyperthyroidism and ophthalmopathy. TCR beta CDR3 sequences were amplified from RNA transcripts. During a first-round RT-PCR of the TCR CDR3, the HTBI primer set was used. TCRdb fed the multiplex PCR reads into MiXCR, producing one record per CDR3 protein. The sample yields about 510,000 distinct CDR3 sequences, around 50% seen once. The material sequenced was peripheral blood or thyroid tissue (not recorded which). The receptors were gathered from an adult woman with Graves' disease, either hyperthyroidism or ophthalmopathy (not recorded which).

Here the CDR3 reads CASSVRMGNTIYF. CDR3 nucleotides: TGCGCCAGCAGTGTCAGAATGGGAAACACCATATATTTT. V is TRBV5-1 and J is TRBJ1-3, with D unresolved. Per the germline V gene, CDR1 is SGHRS and CDR2 is YFSETQ. The CDR3 has 13 amino acids. V was shortened by 5 bases and J by 4 bases, with 10 bases between the two germline ends.

Note on this clonotype: With a much larger clone just one base away, this may be a read error. No conserved phenylalanine or tryptophan ends this CDR3, so it is likely a read error. This chain connects TRBV6-1 to TRBJ1-2; D gene unclear. The CDR3 is made up of 13 amino acids. V lost 2 bases and J lost 6, with 10 bases in between. Germline CDR1 reads MNHNS; CDR2 reads SASEGT. CDR3 protein: CASSELYRHGYTS. For the CDR3, the DNA is TGTGCCAGCAGTGAATTGTACAGACATGGCTACACCTCC.

The chain combines TRBV18 with TRBJ2-5, with D possibly TRBD1 on 5 matching bases. This CDR3 comprises 15 residues. V was cut by 1 base and J by 2 bases, with 11 bases left in between. CDR1 and CDR2 from the germline V gene are KGHSH and LQKENI. CDR3 in amino acids: CASSPLAGSQETQYF. The CDR3 coding sequence is TGTGCCAGCTCACCACTGGCAGGGTCTCAAGAGACCCAGTACTTC.

This clonotype has only a few counts. The gene calls are TRBV27 and TRBJ2-5, with 9 bases that match TRBD2. In germline, CDR1 is MNHEY, CDR2 SMNVEV (reference sequence). The CDR3 runs to 17 residues. V dropped 4 bases and J dropped 4; count of bases not matched to a gene: 13. CDR3 protein: CASSSQRRFSGRETQYF. The CDR3 DNA follows: TGTGCCAGCAGTTCACAGCGAAGATTTAGCGGGAGAGAGACCCAGTACTTC.

This clonotype showed up just a few times. The V and J genes are TRBV20-1 and TRBJ1-4; D is undetermined. Germline V gene lookup returns CDR1 DFQATT and CDR2 SNEGSKA (reference sequence). Trimming shortened V by 2 bases and J by 4 bases, and 11 bases separated the two germline ends. This CDR3 contains 14 residues. The CDR3 DNA is TGCAGTGCTAGACCCCCTGGGAGTAATGAAAAACTGTTTTTT. It codes for CSARPPGSNEKLFF.

J is TRBJ1-1 and V is TRBV15; TRBD1 matches 9 bases. Germline-derived CDR1 and CDR2 are LNHNV and YYDKDF (reference sequence). This CDR3 is built from 15 residues. With 9 bases clipped from V and 0 bases from J, the junction kept 8 bases outside the gene matches. The CDR3 DNA reads as TGTGCCACTGGACAGGGGAAGGGAATGAACACTGAAGCTTTCTTT. Its translation: CATGQGKGMNTEAFF.

The chain joins TRBV7-9 to TRBJ2-3; D call uncertain. The V end lost 5 bases, the J end lost 6 bases, and 6 bases lay between the germline ends. The length of the CDR3 is 11 residues. Germline values: CDR1 SEHNR, CDR2 FQNEAQ (reference sequence). This chain's CDR3 is CASSNPDTQYF. CDR3 bases: TGTGCCAGCAGCAATCCGGATACGCAGTATTTT.

A remark on this clonotype: This may be a read error, as it is one base from a much larger clone. V gene TRBV6-5 combines with J gene TRBJ1-4; possible D gene TRBD1, 6 bases. Germline V gene sequence: CDR1 MNHEY, CDR2 SVGAGI. The CDR3 loop spans 15 amino acids. The CDR3 DNA is TGTGCCATCAGTTACTTGGGGGCGTTGGATGAAAAACTGTTTTTT. Its translation is CAISYLGALDEKLFF.

This chain links TRBV11-1 with TRBJ2-7; no reliable D call. The ends were cut back, 6 bases at V and 5 bases at J, with 17 bases in the middle. The CDR3 sequence is 14 residues long. From germline, CDR1 is SGHAT and CDR2 FQDESV (reference sequence). CDR3 in DNA: TGTGCCAGCAGTGAAGCGCTTCGACTGCACGAGCAGTACTTC. Its translation is CASSEALRLHEQYF.

The chain employs TRBV11-2 and TRBJ1-3; D not certain. Germline V gives CDR1 SGHAT, CDR2 FQNNGV. Trimming took off 2 bases at V and 4 bases at J, with 9 bases between the two ends. The CDR3 spans 14 residues. CDR3 loop: CASSLTFRGNTIYF. CDR3 coding DNA: TGTGCCAGCAGCTTAACCTTCCGGGGAAACACCATATATTTT.

This clonotype was seen repeatedly, ten times or more. This chain links TRBV6-1 with TRBJ1-2; D is uncertain. Deletions cut 1 base from V and 2 bases from J, with 5 bases between. The CDR3 length is 13 residues. Germline V lookup: CDR1 MNHNS, CDR2 SASEGT. The CDR3 region is CASSEVGNYGYTF. Here the CDR3 DNA reads TGTGCCAGCAGTGAAGTAGGCAACTATGGCTACACCTTC.

This clonotype came up a few times. The CDR3 sequence: CAITDTGGTGELFF. The CDR3 DNA sequence: TGTGCCATCACTGACACTGGGGGCACCGGGGAGCTGTTTTTT. The chain is built from TRBV10-3 and TRBJ2-2, with D possibly called TRBD1 or TRBD2 (5 bases each). This CDR3 has 14 amino acids. Germline V gives CDR1 ENHRY, CDR2 SYGVKD. The germline V and J ends were trimmed by 7 bases and 4 bases, with 13 bases remaining between them.

This chain uses TRBV15 with TRBJ1-5, with D maybe TRBD1 (5 bases). The CDR3 totals 15 residues. Trimming left V 0 bases short and J 6 bases short, with 12 bases between. Germline values: CDR1 LNHNV, CDR2 YYDKDF (reference sequence). The CDR3 nucleotides are TGTGCCACCAGCAGAGAATTGGGGGAGGGTCAGCCCCAGCATTTT. This gives the protein CATSRELGEGQPQHF.

The chain carries TRBV6-5 and TRBJ2-7; TRBD1 matches at 8 bases. The CDR3 is made up of 13 amino acids. Trimming cost V 5 bases and J 5 bases; bases outside gene matches: 5. From germline, CDR1 is MNHEY and CDR2 SVGAGI. CDR3 in DNA: TGTGCCAGCAGTGCAGGACAGGGTAACGAGCAGTACTTC. Translating it yields CASSAGQGNEQYF.

DNA for the CDR3: TGTGCCACTACACCAGGGCTTTCCTACGAGCAGTACTTC. It translates to CATTPGLSYEQYF. This sequence joins TRBV10-3 and TRBJ2-7, with D possibly matching TRBD1 (5 bases). CDR1 is ENHRY and CDR2 is SYGVKD in the germline V gene. Trimming left V 10 bases short and J 1 base short, with 14 bases between. The CDR3 totals 13 residues.

This clonotype was counted ten times or more. The V gene is TRBV3-1, the J gene TRBJ2-2; D gene unclear. Germline CDR1 reads LGHDT; CDR2 reads YNNKEL (reference sequence). Trimming removed 1 base from V and 3 bases from J, with 3 bases in between. The CDR3 sequence is 13 residues long. In DNA, the CDR3 is TGTGCCAGCAGCCAAGTTGACACCGGGGAGCTGTTTTTT. Amino acid sequence: CASSQVDTGELFF.

This clonotype was seen just once. This sequence joins TRBV5-4 and TRBJ1-1, with a tentative D call TRBD1 (5 bases). The V gene lost 1 base and the J gene lost 4 bases, with 8 bases spanning the gap. Germline V gene lookup returns CDR1 SGHNT and CDR2 YYREEE (reference sequence). CDR3 length: 13 amino acids. CDR3 sequence: CASSLWGSTEAFF. CDR3 in DNA: TGTGCCAGCAGCTTGTGGGGCTCCACTGAAGCTTTCTTT. The full variable domain, in which reference TRBV5-4 and TRBJ1-1 provide the parts outside the CDR3, is ETGVTQSPTHLIKTRGQQVTLRCSSQSGHNTVSWYQQALGQGPQFIFQYYREEENGRGNFPPRFSGLQFPNYSSELNVNALELDDSALYLCASSLWGSTEAFFGQGTRLTVV.

This clonotype was detected many times. J is TRBJ1-1 and V is TRBV6-5, with a possible D match to TRBD1 (6 bases). Trimming took off 2 bases at V and 4 bases at J, with 11 bases between the two ends. The CDR3 covers 14 residues. Germline values: CDR1 MNHEY, CDR2 SVGAGI. The CDR3 spells CASSYVRGGTEAFF. The DNA for the CDR3 is TGTGCCAGCAGTTACGTCAGGGGAGGCACTGAAGCTTTCTTT.

This CDR3 reads CASSTGTAREAFF. The CDR3 DNA is TGTGCCAGCAGTACCGGGACGGCACGAGAAGCTTTCTTT. The chain carries TRBV6-6 and TRBJ1-1; TRBD1 might be the D (5 bases). This CDR3 spans 13 amino acids. From germline, CDR1 is MNHNY and CDR2 SVGAGI (reference sequence). V was shortened by 5 bases and J by 8 bases, with 15 bases between the two germline ends.

This clonotype has a count of ten or more. V gene TRBV7-3 combines with J gene TRBJ1-5; D call uncertain. The CDR3 covers 13 residues. V was pared by 1 base and J by 7 bases, with 8 bases between. Germline CDR1 SGHTA, CDR2 FQGTGA. The CDR3 is CASSLNPGQPQHF. The CDR3, as DNA: TGTGCCAGCAGCTTAAATCCCGGGCAGCCCCAGCATTTT. The full variable domain, its missing parts supplied by reference TRBV7-3 and TRBJ1-5, is GAGVSQTPSNKVTEKGKYVELRCDPISGHTALYWYRQSLGQGPEFLIYFQGTGAADDSGLPNDRFFAVRPEGSVSTLKIQRTERGDSAVYLCASSLNPGQPQHFGDGTRLSIL.

This clonotype turned up a few times. CDR3: CASSVGQGAGANVLTF. DNA for the CDR3: TGTGCCAGCAGCGTAGGCCAGGGGGCTGGGGCCAACGTCCTGACTTTC. V is TRBV9 and J is TRBJ2-6; 7 bases line up with TRBD1. In germline, CDR1 is SGDLS, CDR2 YYNGEE. V was clipped by 0 bases and J by 2 bases; unmatched bases: 2. The CDR3 is 16 residues long.

CDR3: CASSTRLAGGTGELFF. The CDR3 DNA is TGTGCCAGCAGTACAAGACTAGCGGGAGGGACCGGGGAGCTGTTTTTT. V usage is TRBV12-3 or TRBV12-4 and J usage is TRBJ2-2, with 14 bases matching TRBD2. J lost 5 bases, V lost 5 bases, and 4 bases had no gene match. There are 16 residues in the CDR3.

This clonotype has only a few counts. The rearrangement joins TRBV20-1 to TRBJ2-3; 7 bases align to TRBD2. Germline V lookup: CDR1 DFQATT, CDR2 SNEGSKA (reference sequence). The trim removed 8 bases at V and 0 bases at J, leaving 14 bases unmatched. There are 16 residues in the CDR3. The CDR3 loop reads CSLTRLGGGSTDTQYF. The CDR3 DNA reads as TGCAGTCTAACGAGACTAGGCGGGGGAAGCACAGATACGCAGTATTTT.

The J gene is TRBJ1-1, the V gene TRBV2; no clear D. The V gene's germline CDR1 is SNHLY and CDR2 FYNNEI. Trimming cost V 2 bases and J 7 bases, with 5 bases left between them. The CDR3 has 11 amino acids. CDR3 in DNA: TGTGCCAGCAGTGAACGAGATGAAGCTTTCTTT. Translation: CASSERDEAFF.